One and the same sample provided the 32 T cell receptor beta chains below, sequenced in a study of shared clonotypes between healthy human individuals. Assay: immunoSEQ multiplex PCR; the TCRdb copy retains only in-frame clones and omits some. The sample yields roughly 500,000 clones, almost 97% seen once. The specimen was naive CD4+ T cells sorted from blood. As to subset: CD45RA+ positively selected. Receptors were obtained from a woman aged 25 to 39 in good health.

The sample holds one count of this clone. The CDR3 region is CASSLGGQYFYNEQFF. In DNA form, the CDR3 reads TGCGCCAGCAGCTTGGGGGGACAGTATTTTTACAATGAGCAGTTCTTC. The rearrangement links TRBV5-1 to TRBJ2-1; TRBD1 aligns across 7 bases. The CDR3 runs to 16 residues. Germline values: CDR1 SGHRS, CDR2 YFSETQ. The V segment lost 0 bases and the J segment 4 bases; nucleotides outside the gene matches: 7.

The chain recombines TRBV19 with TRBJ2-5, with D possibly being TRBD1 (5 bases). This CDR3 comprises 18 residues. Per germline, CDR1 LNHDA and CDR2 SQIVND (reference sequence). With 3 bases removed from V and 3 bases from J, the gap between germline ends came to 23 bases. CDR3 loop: CASSMVRGATGRKETQYF. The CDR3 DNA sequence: TGTGCCAGTAGTATGGTGCGAGGAGCAACAGGACGGAAAGAGACCCAGTACTTC.

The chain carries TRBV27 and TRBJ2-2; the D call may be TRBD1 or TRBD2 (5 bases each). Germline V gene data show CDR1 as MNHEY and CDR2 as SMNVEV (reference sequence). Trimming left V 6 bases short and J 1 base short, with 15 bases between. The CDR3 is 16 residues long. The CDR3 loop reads CASSPRGPQNTGELFF. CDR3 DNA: TGTGCCAGCAGCCCAAGGGGACCCCAGAACACCGGGGAGCTGTTTTTT.

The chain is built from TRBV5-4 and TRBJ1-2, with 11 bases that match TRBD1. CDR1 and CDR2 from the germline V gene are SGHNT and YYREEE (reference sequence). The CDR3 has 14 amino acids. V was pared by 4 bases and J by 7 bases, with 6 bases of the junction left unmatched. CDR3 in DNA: TGTGCCAGCAGCCCGGGACAGGGGGAGGCTGGCTACACCTTC. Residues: CASSPGQGEAGYTF.

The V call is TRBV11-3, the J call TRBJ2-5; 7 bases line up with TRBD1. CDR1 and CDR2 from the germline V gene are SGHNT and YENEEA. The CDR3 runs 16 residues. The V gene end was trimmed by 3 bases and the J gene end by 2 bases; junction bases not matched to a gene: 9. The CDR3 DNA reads TGTGCCAGCAGCTTGGGACAGACGACGGGGCAAGAGACCCAGTACTTC. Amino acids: CASSLGQTTGQETQYF.

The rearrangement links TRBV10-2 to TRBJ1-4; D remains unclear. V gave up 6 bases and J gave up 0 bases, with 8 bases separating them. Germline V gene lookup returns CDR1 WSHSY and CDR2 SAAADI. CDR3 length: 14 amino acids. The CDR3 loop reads CASRSIATNEKLFF. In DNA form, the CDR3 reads TGCGCCAGCAGGTCGATTGCAACTAATGAAAAACTGTTTTTT.

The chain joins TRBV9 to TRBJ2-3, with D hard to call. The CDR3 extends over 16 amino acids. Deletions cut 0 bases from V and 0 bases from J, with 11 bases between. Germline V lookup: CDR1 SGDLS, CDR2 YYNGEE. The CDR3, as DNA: TGTGCCAGCAGCGTAGACGGCGGCTCTAGCACAGATACGCAGTATTTT. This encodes CASSVDGGSSTDTQYF.

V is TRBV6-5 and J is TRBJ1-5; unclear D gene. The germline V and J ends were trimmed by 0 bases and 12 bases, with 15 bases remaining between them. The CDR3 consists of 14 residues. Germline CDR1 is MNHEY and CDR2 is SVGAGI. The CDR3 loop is CASSYSRQSTLQHF. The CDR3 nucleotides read TGTGCCAGCAGTTACTCGAGGCAGTCCACTCTCCAGCATTTT.

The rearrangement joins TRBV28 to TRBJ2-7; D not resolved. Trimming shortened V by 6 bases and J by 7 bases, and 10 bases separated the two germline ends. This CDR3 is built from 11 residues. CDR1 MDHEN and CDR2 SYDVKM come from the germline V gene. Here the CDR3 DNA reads TGTGCCAGCAGCCCCACTTGGGAGCAGTACTTC. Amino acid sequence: CASSPTWEQYF. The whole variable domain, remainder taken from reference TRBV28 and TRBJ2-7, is DVKVTQSSRYLVKRTGEKVFLECVQDMDHENMFWYRQDPGLGLRLIYFSYDVKMKEKGDIPEGYSVSREKKERFSLILESASTNQTSMYLCASSPTWEQYFGPGTRLTVT.

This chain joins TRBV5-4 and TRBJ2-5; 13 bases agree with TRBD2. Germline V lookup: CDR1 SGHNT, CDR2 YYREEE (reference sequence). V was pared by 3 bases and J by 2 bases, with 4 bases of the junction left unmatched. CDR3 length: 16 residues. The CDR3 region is CASSSGLAGVQETQYF. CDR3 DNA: TGTGCCAGCAGCTCTGGACTAGCGGGAGTACAAGAGACCCAGTACTTC.

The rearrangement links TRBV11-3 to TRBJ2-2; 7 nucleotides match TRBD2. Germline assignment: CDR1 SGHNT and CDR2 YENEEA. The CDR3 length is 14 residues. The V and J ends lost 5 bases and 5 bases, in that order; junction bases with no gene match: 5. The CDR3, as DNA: TGTGCCAGCAGCCCTCGGGGGGAAACCGGGGAGCTGTTTTTT. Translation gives CASSPRGETGELFF.

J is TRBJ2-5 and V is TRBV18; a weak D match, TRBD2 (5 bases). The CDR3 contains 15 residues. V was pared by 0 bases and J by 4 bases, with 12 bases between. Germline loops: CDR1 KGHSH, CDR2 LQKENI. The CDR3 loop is CASSPPGGMGETQYF. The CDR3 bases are TGTGCCAGCTCACCACCAGGAGGTATGGGAGAGACCCAGTACTTC.

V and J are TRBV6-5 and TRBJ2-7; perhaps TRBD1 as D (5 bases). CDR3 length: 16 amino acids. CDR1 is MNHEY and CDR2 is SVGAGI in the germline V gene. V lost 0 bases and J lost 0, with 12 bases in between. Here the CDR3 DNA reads TGTGCCAGCAGTTACTCTGGGGCGGTAAGCTCCTACGAGCAGTACTTC. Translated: CASSYSGAVSSYEQYF.

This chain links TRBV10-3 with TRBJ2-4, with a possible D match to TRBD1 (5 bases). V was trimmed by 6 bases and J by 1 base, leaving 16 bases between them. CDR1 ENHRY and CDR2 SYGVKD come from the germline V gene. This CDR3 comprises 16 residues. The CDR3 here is CAISPSGRGAKNIQYF. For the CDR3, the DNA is TGTGCCATCAGCCCATCAGGGCGAGGCGCCAAAAACATTCAGTACTTC.

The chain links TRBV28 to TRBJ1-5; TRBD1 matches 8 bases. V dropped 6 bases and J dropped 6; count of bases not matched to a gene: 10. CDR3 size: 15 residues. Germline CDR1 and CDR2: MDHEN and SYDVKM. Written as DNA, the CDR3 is TGTGCCAGCAGCTTCAGCAGGGGGCGCGCTCAGCCCCAGCATTTT. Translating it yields CASSFSRGRAQPQHF.

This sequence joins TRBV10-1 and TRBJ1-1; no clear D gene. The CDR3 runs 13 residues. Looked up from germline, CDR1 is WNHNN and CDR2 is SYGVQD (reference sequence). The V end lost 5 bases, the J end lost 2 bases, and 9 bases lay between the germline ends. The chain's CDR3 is CASSLTQNTEAFF. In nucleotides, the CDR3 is TGCGCCAGCAGTTTGACACAAAACACTGAAGCTTTCTTT.

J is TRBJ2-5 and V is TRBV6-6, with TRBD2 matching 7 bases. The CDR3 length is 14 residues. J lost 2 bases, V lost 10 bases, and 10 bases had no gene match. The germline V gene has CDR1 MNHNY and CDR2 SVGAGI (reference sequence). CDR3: CATYGSGKQETQYF. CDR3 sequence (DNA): TGTGCCACCTACGGCAGCGGGAAGCAAGAGACCCAGTACTTC.

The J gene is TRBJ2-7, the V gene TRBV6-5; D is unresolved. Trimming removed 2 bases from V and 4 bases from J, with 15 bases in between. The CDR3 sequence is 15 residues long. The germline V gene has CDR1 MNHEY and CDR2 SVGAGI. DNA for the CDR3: TGTGCCAGCAGTTACGGATCAGGAGAAGGATACGAGCAGTACTTC. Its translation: CASSYGSGEGYEQYF.

The CDR3: CASSTSGNRVASVEYF. The CDR3 nucleotides are TGTGCCAGCAGTACTTCCGGGAACCGGGTAGCGTCGGTCGAGTACTTC. The chain employs TRBV6-7 and TRBJ2-7; a possible D gene is TRBD2 (5 bases). TRBV6-7 is placed among ORFs of uncertain function. The CDR3 loop spans 16 amino acids. V was cut by 5 bases and J by 11 bases, with 28 bases left in between.

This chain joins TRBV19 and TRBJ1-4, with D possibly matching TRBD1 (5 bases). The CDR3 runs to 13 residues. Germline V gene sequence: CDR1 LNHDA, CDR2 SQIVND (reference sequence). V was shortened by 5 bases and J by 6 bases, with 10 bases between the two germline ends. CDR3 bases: TGTGCCAGTAGTGGACAACACCATGAAAAACTGTTTTTT. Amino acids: CASSGQHHEKLFF.

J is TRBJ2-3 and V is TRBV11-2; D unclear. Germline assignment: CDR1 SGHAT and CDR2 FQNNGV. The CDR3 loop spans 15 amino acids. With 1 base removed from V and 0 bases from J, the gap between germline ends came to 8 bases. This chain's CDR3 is CASSLAPDSTDTQYF. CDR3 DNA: TGTGCCAGCAGCTTAGCGCCGGACAGCACAGATACGCAGTATTTT.

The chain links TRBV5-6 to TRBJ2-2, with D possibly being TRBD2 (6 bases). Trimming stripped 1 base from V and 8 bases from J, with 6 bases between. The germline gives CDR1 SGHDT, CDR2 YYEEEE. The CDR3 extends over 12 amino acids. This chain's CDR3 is CASSLREGELFF. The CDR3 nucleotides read TGTGCCAGCAGCTTGCGGGAGGGGGAGCTGTTTTTT.

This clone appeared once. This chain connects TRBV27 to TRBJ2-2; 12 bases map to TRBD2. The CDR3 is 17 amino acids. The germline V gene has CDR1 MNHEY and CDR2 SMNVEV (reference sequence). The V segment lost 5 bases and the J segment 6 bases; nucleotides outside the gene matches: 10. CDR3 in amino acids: CASSLTSGSSSPGELFF. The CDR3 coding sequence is TGTGCCAGCAGTCTGACTAGCGGGAGTTCGTCACCCGGGGAGCTGTTTTTT.

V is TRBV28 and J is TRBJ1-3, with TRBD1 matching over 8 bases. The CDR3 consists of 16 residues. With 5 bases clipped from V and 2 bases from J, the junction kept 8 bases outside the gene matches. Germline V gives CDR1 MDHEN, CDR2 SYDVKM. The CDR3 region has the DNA TGTGCCAGCAGTATCCTCAGGGGGCGCCCTGGAAACACCATATATTTT. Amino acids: CASSILRGRPGNTIYF.

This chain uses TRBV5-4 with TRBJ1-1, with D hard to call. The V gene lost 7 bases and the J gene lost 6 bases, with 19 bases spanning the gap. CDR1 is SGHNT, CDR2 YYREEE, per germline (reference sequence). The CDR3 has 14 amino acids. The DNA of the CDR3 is TGTGCCAGCCGTGATACGACTAGCATAGCTGAAGCTTTCTTT. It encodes CASRDTTSIAEAFF.

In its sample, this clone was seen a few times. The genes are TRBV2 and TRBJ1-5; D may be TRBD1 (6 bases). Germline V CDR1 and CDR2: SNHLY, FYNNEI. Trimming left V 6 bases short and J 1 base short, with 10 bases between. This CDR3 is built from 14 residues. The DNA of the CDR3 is TGTGCCAGCAGCGGACAGATAAGCAATCAGCCCCAGCATTTT. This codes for CASSGQISNQPQHF.

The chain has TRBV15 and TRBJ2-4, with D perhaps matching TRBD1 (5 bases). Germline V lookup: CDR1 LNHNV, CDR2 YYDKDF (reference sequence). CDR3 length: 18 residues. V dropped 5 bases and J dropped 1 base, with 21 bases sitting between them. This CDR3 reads CATSPRPLWGSAKNIQYF. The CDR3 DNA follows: TGTGCCACCAGCCCACGTCCACTATGGGGCAGCGCCAAAAACATTCAGTACTTC.

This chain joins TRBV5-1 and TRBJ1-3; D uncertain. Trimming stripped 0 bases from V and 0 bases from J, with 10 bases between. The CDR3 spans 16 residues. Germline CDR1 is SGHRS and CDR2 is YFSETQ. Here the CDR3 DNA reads TGCGCCAGCAGCTTGGCCTGGCCGGCCTCTGGAAACACCATATATTTT. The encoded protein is CASSLAWPASGNTIYF.

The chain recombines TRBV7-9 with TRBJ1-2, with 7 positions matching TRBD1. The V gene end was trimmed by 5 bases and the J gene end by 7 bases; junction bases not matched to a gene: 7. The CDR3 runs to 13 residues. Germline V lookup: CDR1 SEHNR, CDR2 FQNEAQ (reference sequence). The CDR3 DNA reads TGTGCCAGCAGCCCAGGGACAGTGGCTGGCTACACCTTC. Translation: CASSPGTVAGYTF.

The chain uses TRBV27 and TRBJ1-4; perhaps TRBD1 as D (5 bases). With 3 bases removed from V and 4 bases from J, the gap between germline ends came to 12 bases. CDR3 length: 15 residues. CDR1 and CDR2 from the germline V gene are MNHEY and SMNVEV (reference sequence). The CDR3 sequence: CASSFSTEINEKLFF. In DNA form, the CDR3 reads TGTGCCAGCAGTTTCTCGACAGAAATTAATGAAAAACTGTTTTTT.

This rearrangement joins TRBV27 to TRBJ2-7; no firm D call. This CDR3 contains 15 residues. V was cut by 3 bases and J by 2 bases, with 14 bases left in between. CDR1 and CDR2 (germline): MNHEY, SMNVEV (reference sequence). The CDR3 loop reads CASSFSSGAPYEQYF. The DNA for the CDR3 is TGTGCCAGCAGTTTCTCTTCAGGCGCTCCCTACGAGCAGTACTTC.

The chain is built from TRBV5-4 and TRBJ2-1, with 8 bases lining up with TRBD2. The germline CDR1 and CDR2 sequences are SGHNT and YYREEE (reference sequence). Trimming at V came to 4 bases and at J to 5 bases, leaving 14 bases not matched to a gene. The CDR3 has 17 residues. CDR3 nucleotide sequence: TGTGCCAGCAGCCGAAAAAAGAGCACTAGCGGCCACAATGAGCAGTTCTTC. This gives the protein CASSRKKSTSGHNEQFF.